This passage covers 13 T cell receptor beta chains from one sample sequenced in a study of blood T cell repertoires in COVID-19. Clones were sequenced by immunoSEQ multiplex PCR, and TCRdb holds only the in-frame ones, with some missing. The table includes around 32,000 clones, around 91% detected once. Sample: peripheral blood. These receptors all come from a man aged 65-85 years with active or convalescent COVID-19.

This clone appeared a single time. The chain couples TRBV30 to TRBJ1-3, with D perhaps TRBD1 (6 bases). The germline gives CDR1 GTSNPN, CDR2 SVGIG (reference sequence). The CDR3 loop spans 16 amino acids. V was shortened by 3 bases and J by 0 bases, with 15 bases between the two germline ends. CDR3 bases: TGTGCCTGGAGCCCTCCAGGGGAACTCTCTGGAAACACCATATATTTT. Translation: CAWSPPGELSGNTIYF.

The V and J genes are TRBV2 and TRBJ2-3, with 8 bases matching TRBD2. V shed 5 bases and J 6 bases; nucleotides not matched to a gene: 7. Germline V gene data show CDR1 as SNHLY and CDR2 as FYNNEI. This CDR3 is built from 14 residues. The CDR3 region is CASSTTRLADTQYF. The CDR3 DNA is TGTGCCAGCAGTACTACTAGACTAGCGGATACGCAGTATTTT.

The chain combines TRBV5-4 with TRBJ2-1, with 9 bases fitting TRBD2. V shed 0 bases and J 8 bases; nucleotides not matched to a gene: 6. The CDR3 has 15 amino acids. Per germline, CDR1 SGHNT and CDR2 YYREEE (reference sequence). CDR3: CASSLGRGGRDEQFF. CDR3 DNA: TGTGCCAGCAGCTTGGGGCGGGGGGGCCGCGATGAGCAGTTCTTC.

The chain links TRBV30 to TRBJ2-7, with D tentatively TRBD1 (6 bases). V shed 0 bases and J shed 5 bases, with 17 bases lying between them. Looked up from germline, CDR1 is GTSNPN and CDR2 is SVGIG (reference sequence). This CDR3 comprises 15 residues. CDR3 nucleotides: TGTGCCTGGAGTGTACCCGGGACACAGGGCGACGAGCAGTACTTC. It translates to CAWSVPGTQGDEQYF.

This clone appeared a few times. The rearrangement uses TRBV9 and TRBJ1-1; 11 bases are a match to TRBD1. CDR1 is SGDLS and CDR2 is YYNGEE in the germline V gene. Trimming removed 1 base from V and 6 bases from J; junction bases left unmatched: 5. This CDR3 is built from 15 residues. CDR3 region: CASSVSGTGGPEAFF. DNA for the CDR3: TGTGCCAGCAGCGTATCCGGGACAGGGGGTCCTGAAGCTTTCTTT.

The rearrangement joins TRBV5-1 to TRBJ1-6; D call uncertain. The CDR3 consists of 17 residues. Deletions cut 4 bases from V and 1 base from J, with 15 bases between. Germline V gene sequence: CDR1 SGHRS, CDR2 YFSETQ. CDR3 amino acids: CASSRDGLWSYNSPLHF. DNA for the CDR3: TGCGCCAGCAGCCGTGACGGGTTGTGGTCCTATAATTCACCCCTCCACTTT.

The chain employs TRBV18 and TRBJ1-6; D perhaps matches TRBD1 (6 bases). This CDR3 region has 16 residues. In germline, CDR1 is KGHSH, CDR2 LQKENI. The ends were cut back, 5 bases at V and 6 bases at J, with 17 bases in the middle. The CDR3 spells CASSTFDRLLNSPLHF. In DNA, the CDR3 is TGTGCCAGCTCAACGTTCGACAGGCTCCTTAATTCACCCCTCCACTTT.

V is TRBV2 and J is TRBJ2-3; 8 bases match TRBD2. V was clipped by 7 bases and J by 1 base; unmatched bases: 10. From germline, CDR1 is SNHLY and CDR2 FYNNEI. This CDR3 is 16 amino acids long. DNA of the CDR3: TGTGCCAGCACTAAAGCACGAGCGGGGGGCACAGATACGCAGTATTTT. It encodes CASTKARAGGTDTQYF.

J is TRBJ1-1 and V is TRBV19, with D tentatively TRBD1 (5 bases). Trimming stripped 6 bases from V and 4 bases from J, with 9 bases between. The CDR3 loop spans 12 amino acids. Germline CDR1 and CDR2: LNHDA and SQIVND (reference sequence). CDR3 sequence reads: CASRGAGTEAFF. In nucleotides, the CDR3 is TGTGCCAGTAGAGGGGCCGGCACTGAAGCTTTCTTT.

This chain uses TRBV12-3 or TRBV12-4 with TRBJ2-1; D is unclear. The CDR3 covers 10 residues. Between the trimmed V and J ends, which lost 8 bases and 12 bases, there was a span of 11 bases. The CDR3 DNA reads TGTGCCAGCGGGCTGGCAGCGCAGTTCTTC. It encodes CASGLAAQFF.

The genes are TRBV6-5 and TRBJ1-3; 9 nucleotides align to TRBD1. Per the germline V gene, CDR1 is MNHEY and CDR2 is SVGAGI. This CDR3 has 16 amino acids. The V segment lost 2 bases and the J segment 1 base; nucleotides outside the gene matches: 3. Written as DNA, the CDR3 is TGTGCCAGCAGTTACGGGACAGGGAGTTCTGGAAACACCATATATTTT. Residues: CASSYGTGSSGNTIYF.

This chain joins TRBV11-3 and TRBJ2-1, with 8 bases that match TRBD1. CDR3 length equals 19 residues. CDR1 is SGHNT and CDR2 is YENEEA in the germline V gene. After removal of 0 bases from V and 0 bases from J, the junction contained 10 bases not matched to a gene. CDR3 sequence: CASSLDGTGTLLSYNEQFF. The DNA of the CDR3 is TGTGCCAGCAGCTTAGATGGGACAGGAACCTTACTCTCCTACAATGAGCAGTTCTTC.

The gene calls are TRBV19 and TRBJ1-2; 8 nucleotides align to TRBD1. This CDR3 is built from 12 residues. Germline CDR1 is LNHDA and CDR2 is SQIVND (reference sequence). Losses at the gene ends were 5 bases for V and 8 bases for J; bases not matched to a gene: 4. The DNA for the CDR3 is TGTGCCAGTAGTTTGCGGACAGGGGGCTACACCTTC. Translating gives CASSLRTGGYTF.